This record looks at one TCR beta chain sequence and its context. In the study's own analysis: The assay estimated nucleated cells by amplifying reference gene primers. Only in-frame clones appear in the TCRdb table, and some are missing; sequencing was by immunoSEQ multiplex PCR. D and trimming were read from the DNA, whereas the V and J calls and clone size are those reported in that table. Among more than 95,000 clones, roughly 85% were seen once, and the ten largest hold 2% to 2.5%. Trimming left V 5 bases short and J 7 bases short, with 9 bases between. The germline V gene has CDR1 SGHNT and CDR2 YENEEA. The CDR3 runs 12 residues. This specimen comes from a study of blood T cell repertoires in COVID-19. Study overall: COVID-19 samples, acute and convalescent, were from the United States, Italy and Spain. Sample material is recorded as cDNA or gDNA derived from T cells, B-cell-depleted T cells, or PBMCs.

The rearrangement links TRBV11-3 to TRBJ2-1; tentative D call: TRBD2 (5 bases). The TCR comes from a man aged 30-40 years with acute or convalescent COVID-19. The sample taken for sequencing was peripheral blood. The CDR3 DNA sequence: TGTGCCAGCAGCCCCGGCGGGAATGAGCAGTTCTTC. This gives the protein CASSPGGNEQFF.